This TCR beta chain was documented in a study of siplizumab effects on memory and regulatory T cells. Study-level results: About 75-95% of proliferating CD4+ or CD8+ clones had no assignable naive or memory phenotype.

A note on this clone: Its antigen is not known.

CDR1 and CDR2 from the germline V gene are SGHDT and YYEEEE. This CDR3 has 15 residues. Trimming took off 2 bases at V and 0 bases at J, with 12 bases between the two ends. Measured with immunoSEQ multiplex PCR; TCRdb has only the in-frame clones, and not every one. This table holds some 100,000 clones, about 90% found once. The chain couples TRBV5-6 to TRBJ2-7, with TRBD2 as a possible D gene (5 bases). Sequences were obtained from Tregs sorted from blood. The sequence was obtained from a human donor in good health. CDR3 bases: TGTGCCAGCAGCTTTGGCCCACGGGGCTCCTACGAGCAGTACTTC. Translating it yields CASSFGPRGSYEQYF.